A selection of T cell receptor beta chains follows, all from one sample in a study of blood T cell repertoires in COVID-19. The protocol was immunoSEQ multiplex PCR, while the TCRdb copy is restricted to in-frame clones and leaves out a portion. The top ten hold about 1.4% of the sample, which has 200,000 to 300,000 clones, 87% seen once. The sequenced sample consisted of peripheral blood. These receptors all stem from a woman aged 40 to 50 who had recovered from COVID-19. The CDR3 runs from the conserved cysteine through the conserved F or W.

v_gene	j_gene	CDR3aa
TRBV5-4	TRBJ2-7	CASSPGRRGTYEQYF
TRBV11-2	TRBJ1-5	CASSLDGQGYNQPQHF
TRBV27	TRBJ2-2	CASSPVGGTGELFF
TRBV5-1	TRBJ2-7	CASSLEGVKYF
TRBV27	TRBJ2-3	CASSSVGDTQYF
TRBV19	TRBJ2-3	CASKRADTQYF
TRBV7-8	TRBJ2-1	CASSLVSGGSYNEQFF
TRBV2	TRBJ2-1	CASSEGRGGNEQFF
TRBV28	TRBJ1-1	CASSLDPGSTEAFF
TRBV7-2	TRBJ1-4	CASSSGQSLNEKLFF
TRBV6-5	TRBJ2-1	CASSYSRGPLSEQFF
TRBV24-1	TRBJ2-1	CATSDAGGGLGSSYNEQFF
TRBV19	TRBJ1-5	CASSIVQGALGNQPQHF
TRBV6-5	TRBJ2-3	CASSLGRATDTQYF
TRBV19	TRBJ2-7	CASSLGTGWDEQYF
TRBV6-2/TRBV6-3	TRBJ1-1	CASSYYPGTPNTEAFF
TRBV11-3	TRBJ2-1	CASSISGGAASEQFF
TRBV27	TRBJ1-6	CASKSLDRNNSPLHF
TRBV7-9	TRBJ1-4	CASSPQQGGEKLFF
TRBV10-3	TRBJ2-3	CAISEDRGRGDTQYF
TRBV30	TRBJ1-2	CAWSQGGGYTF
TRBV3-1/TRBV3-2	TRBJ2-1	CASSQTGEGNEQFF
TRBV6-6	TRBJ2-5	CASSYQAGLQETQYF
TRBV7-9	TRBJ2-4	CASSLDREDIQYF
TRBV3-1/TRBV3-2	TRBJ2-7	CASSQRGLDEQYF
TRBV6-5	TRBJ2-7	CASSSTGLVEYF
TRBV5-5	TRBJ2-7	CASSLYGGTEQYF
TRBV6-1	TRBJ1-2	CASSDIMAGGRNGGYTF
TRBV6-5	TRBJ1-2	CASTLRSGWNGYTF
TRBV10-3	TRBJ1-1	CAISAGREAEAFF